This is a list of T cell receptor beta chains from one sample in a study of technical replicates of blood from a few donors. The data were produced by immunoSEQ multiplex PCR, yet TCRdb's version contains in-frame clones alone and is incomplete. The table includes more than 80,000 clones, around 95% detected once. The specimen sequenced was T cells isolated from PBMCs. Receptors were obtained from a human donor in good health. Both conserved end residues are part of each CDR3. The order of the fields is J gene, clone size, D gene, V gene, CDR3 protein, CDR3 DNA. D genes are given only for firm matches. Only part of the rows carry a size: once, few, many, or a class if the clone is expanded.

j_call: TRBJ2-7
clone_size: NA
d_call: NA
v_call: TRBV18
cdr3_aa: CASSPGAQGSYEQYF
cdr3_nt: TGTGCCAGCTCACCAGGAGCCCAGGGGTCCTACGAGCAGTACTTC

j_call: TRBJ2-7
clone_size: NA
d_call: TRBD2
v_call: TRBV9
cdr3_aa: CASSFESGDRDEQYF
cdr3_nt: TGTGCCAGCAGCTTTGAGAGCGGGGATCGGGACGAGCAGTACTTC

j_call: TRBJ1-1
clone_size: NA
d_call: NA
v_call: TRBV5-6
cdr3_aa: CASSLSGREMNTEAFF
cdr3_nt: TGTGCCAGCAGCTTGTCAGGGCGGGAAATGAACACTGAAGCTTTCTTT

j_call: TRBJ2-1
clone_size: NA
d_call: NA
v_call: TRBV4-1
cdr3_aa: CASSREQGMQFF
cdr3_nt: TGCGCCAGCAGCCGAGAACAGGGAATGCAGTTCTTC

j_call: TRBJ2-7
clone_size: NA
d_call: TRBD2
v_call: TRBV7-9
cdr3_aa: CASSNYRTSGRCHEQYF
cdr3_nt: TGTGCCAGCAGCAACTACCGGACTAGCGGGAGATGCCACGAGCAGTACTTC

j_call: TRBJ2-3
clone_size: once
d_call: TRBD2
v_call: TRBV4-1
cdr3_aa: CASSQARTSEDTQYF
cdr3_nt: TGCGCCAGCAGCCAAGCCCGGACTAGCGAAGATACGCAGTATTTT

j_call: TRBJ1-1
clone_size: NA
d_call: NA
v_call: TRBV6-5
cdr3_aa: CASSYSIGDTEAFF
cdr3_nt: TGTGCCAGCAGTTACTCGATAGGGGACACTGAAGCTTTCTTT

j_call: TRBJ2-7
clone_size: NA
d_call: TRBD1
v_call: TRBV9
cdr3_aa: CASSARQGPGYEQYF
cdr3_nt: TGTGCCAGCAGCGCCCGACAGGGGCCAGGATACGAGCAGTACTTC

j_call: TRBJ1-5
clone_size: NA
d_call: NA
v_call: TRBV19
cdr3_aa: CASSTQGSNQPQHF
cdr3_nt: TGTGCCAGTAGTACGCAGGGTAGCAATCAGCCCCAGCATTTT

j_call: TRBJ2-6
clone_size: NA
d_call: NA
v_call: TRBV9
cdr3_aa: CASSVGAVLSGANVLTF
cdr3_nt: TGTGCCAGCAGCGTAGGGGCAGTACTCTCTGGGGCCAACGTCCTGACTTTC

j_call: TRBJ1-1
clone_size: NA
d_call: NA
v_call: TRBV4-1
cdr3_aa: CASSLPPSGEDEAFF
cdr3_nt: TGCGCCAGCAGCCTACCACCGTCCGGGGAGGATGAAGCTTTCTTT

j_call: TRBJ2-1
clone_size: once
d_call: TRBD1
v_call: TRBV9
cdr3_aa: CASSLTGTGASQFF
cdr3_nt: TGTGCCAGCAGCTTAACCGGGACAGGGGCTTCCCAATTCTTC

j_call: TRBJ2-7
clone_size: NA
d_call: NA
v_call: TRBV9
cdr3_aa: CASSVGTEIYEQYF
cdr3_nt: TGTGCCAGCAGCGTAGGGACAGAAATCTACGAGCAGTACTTC

j_call: TRBJ2-7
clone_size: NA
d_call: NA
v_call: TRBV27
cdr3_aa: CASSFRGSYEQYF
cdr3_nt: TGTGCCAGCAGTTTCAGGGGTTCCTACGAGCAGTACTTC

j_call: TRBJ2-1
clone_size: NA
d_call: TRBD2
v_call: TRBV4-3
cdr3_aa: CASSQDTAGNEQFF
cdr3_nt: TGCGCCAGCAGCCAAGATACAGCGGGAAATGAGCAGTTCTTC

j_call: TRBJ1-5
clone_size: NA
d_call: NA
v_call: TRBV7-2
cdr3_aa: CASSPRRLNQPQHF
cdr3_nt: TGTGCCAGCAGCCCTCGGAGACTAAATCAGCCCCAGCATTTT

j_call: TRBJ2-7
clone_size: once
d_call: TRBD2
v_call: TRBV9
cdr3_aa: CASSVSAGETEQYF
cdr3_nt: TGTGCCAGCAGCGTATCGGCGGGAGAAACCGAGCAGTACTTC

j_call: TRBJ1-2
clone_size: NA
d_call: NA
v_call: TRBV29-1
cdr3_aa: CSVWTESLYGYTF
cdr3_nt: TGCAGCGTGTGGACAGAAAGCCTCTATGGCTACACCTTC

j_call: TRBJ1-1
clone_size: few
d_call: TRBD1
v_call: TRBV7-9
cdr3_aa: CASTGENTEAFF
cdr3_nt: TGTGCCAGTACAGGGGAGAACACTGAAGCTTTCTTT

j_call: TRBJ2-7
clone_size: NA
d_call: NA
v_call: TRBV29-1
cdr3_aa: CSVERPGTGFYEQYF
cdr3_nt: TGCAGCGTTGAGCGCCCCGGGACTGGGTTCTACGAGCAGTACTTC

j_call: TRBJ2-1
clone_size: NA
d_call: NA
v_call: TRBV6-5
cdr3_aa: CASSYSLFYNEQFF
cdr3_nt: TGTGCCAGCAGTTATAGCCTGTTCTACAATGAGCAGTTCTTC

j_call: TRBJ2-3
clone_size: NA
d_call: TRBD2
v_call: TRBV30
cdr3_aa: CAWKGLAGISTDTQYF
cdr3_nt: TGTGCCTGGAAAGGACTAGCGGGGATTAGCACAGATACGCAGTATTTT

j_call: TRBJ2-7
clone_size: NA
d_call: NA
v_call: TRBV19
cdr3_aa: CASNSRTDSYEQYF
cdr3_nt: TGTGCCAGTAACTCAAGGACAGACTCCTACGAGCAGTACTTC

j_call: TRBJ1-2
clone_size: NA
d_call: TRBD1
v_call: TRBV2
cdr3_aa: CASRGDSDGYTF
cdr3_nt: TGTGCCAGCAGAGGGGACAGCGATGGCTACACCTTC

j_call: TRBJ2-7
clone_size: NA
d_call: TRBD1
v_call: TRBV5-6
cdr3_aa: CASSTGQGSYEQYF
cdr3_nt: TGTGCCAGCAGCACCGGACAGGGAAGCTACGAGCAGTACTTC

j_call: TRBJ2-3
clone_size: NA
d_call: NA
v_call: TRBV6-1
cdr3_aa: CASSQADTQYF
cdr3_nt: TGTGCCAGCAGCCAGGCAGATACGCAGTATTTT

j_call: TRBJ1-1
clone_size: NA
d_call: NA
v_call: TRBV19
cdr3_aa: CASRKGLNTEAFF
cdr3_nt: TGTGCCAGTAGGAAGGGGTTGAACACTGAAGCTTTCTTT

j_call: TRBJ2-7
clone_size: NA
d_call: TRBD2
v_call: TRBV5-1
cdr3_aa: CASSIAGGPLYEQYF
cdr3_nt: TGCGCCAGCAGCATAGCGGGAGGGCCTCTCTACGAGCAGTACTTC

j_call: TRBJ2-7
clone_size: NA
d_call: TRBD1
v_call: TRBV30
cdr3_aa: CAWRGQAFSSYEQYF
cdr3_nt: TGTGCCTGGAGGGGACAGGCTTTCTCCTCCTACGAGCAGTACTTC

j_call: TRBJ1-1
clone_size: NA
d_call: TRBD1
v_call: TRBV2
cdr3_aa: CASSANARYRGGEAFF
cdr3_nt: TGTGCCAGCAGTGCTAACGCCCGCTACAGGGGCGGTGAAGCTTTCTTT

j_call: TRBJ2-7
clone_size: NA
d_call: NA
v_call: TRBV9
cdr3_aa: CASSVSGTLSYEQYF
cdr3_nt: TGTGCCAGCAGCGTTTCAGGGACACTCTCCTACGAGCAGTACTTC

j_call: TRBJ2-2
clone_size: once
d_call: NA
v_call: TRBV4-2
cdr3_aa: CASSQDRVGEVIGELFF
cdr3_nt: TGTGCCAGCAGCCAAGATAGGGTCGGGGAGGTGATCGGGGAGCTGTTTTTT

j_call: TRBJ2-7
clone_size: NA
d_call: NA
v_call: TRBV11-2
cdr3_aa: CASSLVPSRVWEQYF
cdr3_nt: TGTGCCAGCAGCTTAGTCCCCTCCAGGGTCTGGGAGCAGTACTTC

j_call: TRBJ2-7
clone_size: NA
d_call: TRBD2
v_call: TRBV7-2
cdr3_aa: CASSSAGGLEQYF
cdr3_nt: TGTGCCAGCAGCTCAGCGGGAGGGCTAGAGCAGTACTTC

j_call: TRBJ2-1
clone_size: NA
d_call: NA
v_call: TRBV28
cdr3_aa: CANTDEQFF
cdr3_nt: TGTGCCAATACGGATGAGCAGTTCTTC

j_call: TRBJ2-2
clone_size: NA
d_call: TRBD1
v_call: TRBV19
cdr3_aa: CASTFFFGTEGTTGELFF
cdr3_nt: TGTGCCAGTACTTTCTTCTTTGGGACAGAGGGAACCACCGGGGAGCTGTTTTTT

j_call: TRBJ2-7
clone_size: NA
d_call: NA
v_call: TRBV6-1
cdr3_aa: CASSELNEGLSYEQYF
cdr3_nt: TGTGCCAGCAGTGAACTCAACGAGGGTTTATCCTACGAGCAGTACTTC

j_call: TRBJ2-5
clone_size: NA
d_call: TRBD2
v_call: TRBV6-1
cdr3_aa: CASSEARRLAGGETQYF
cdr3_nt: TGTGCCAGCAGTGAAGCCAGGAGACTAGCGGGAGGAGAGACCCAGTACTTC

j_call: TRBJ1-3
clone_size: NA
d_call: TRBD1
v_call: TRBV5-4
cdr3_aa: CASSPDRVSPTGNTIYF
cdr3_nt: TGTGCCAGCAGCCCCGACAGGGTTTCACCTACTGGAAACACCATATATTTT

j_call: TRBJ2-7
clone_size: NA
d_call: TRBD2
v_call: TRBV4-3
cdr3_aa: CASSLLTGGDEQYF
cdr3_nt: TGCGCCAGCAGCCTACTGACGGGAGGGGACGAGCAGTACTTC

j_call: TRBJ2-5
clone_size: NA
d_call: TRBD1
v_call: TRBV5-1
cdr3_aa: CASSLGTGGGETQYF
cdr3_nt: TGCGCCAGCAGCTTGGGGACAGGGGGGGGCGAGACCCAGTACTTC

j_call: TRBJ2-6
clone_size: NA
d_call: NA
v_call: TRBV6-5
cdr3_aa: CASSSTGSGANVLTF
cdr3_nt: TGTGCCAGCAGTTCCACAGGATCTGGGGCCAACGTCCTGACTTTC

j_call: TRBJ2-3
clone_size: NA
d_call: NA
v_call: TRBV5-4
cdr3_aa: CASSLGGAADTQYF
cdr3_nt: TGTGCCAGCAGCTTAGGGGGGGCGGCAGATACGCAGTATTTT

j_call: TRBJ1-5
clone_size: NA
d_call: NA
v_call: TRBV28
cdr3_aa: CASRADGNQPQHF
cdr3_nt: TGTGCCAGCAGAGCGGACGGAAATCAGCCCCAGCATTTT

j_call: TRBJ2-7
clone_size: NA
d_call: TRBD1
v_call: TRBV19
cdr3_aa: CASSIDHRGEQYF
cdr3_nt: TGTGCCAGTAGTATAGATCACAGGGGCGAGCAGTACTTC

j_call: TRBJ2-1
clone_size: NA
d_call: TRBD2
v_call: TRBV4-1
cdr3_aa: CASSPGLADHYNEQFF
cdr3_nt: TGCGCCAGCAGCCCGGGACTAGCGGACCATTACAATGAGCAGTTCTTC

j_call: TRBJ2-1
clone_size: NA
d_call: TRBD2
v_call: TRBV9
cdr3_aa: CASSEAGGPQNEQFF
cdr3_nt: TGTGCCAGCAGCGAAGCGGGAGGGCCTCAGAATGAGCAGTTCTTC

j_call: TRBJ1-2
clone_size: once
d_call: TRBD1
v_call: TRBV9
cdr3_aa: CASSARTGYYGYTF
cdr3_nt: TGTGCCAGCAGCGCGAGGACAGGGTACTATGGCTACACCTTC

j_call: TRBJ2-3
clone_size: NA
d_call: TRBD2
v_call: TRBV4-2
cdr3_aa: CASSQRLAGEVDTQYF
cdr3_nt: TGTGCCAGCAGCCAACGACTAGCGGGAGAAGTAGATACGCAGTATTTT

j_call: TRBJ1-2
clone_size: NA
d_call: TRBD1
v_call: TRBV4-3
cdr3_aa: CASSPTTGDGYTF
cdr3_nt: TGCGCCAGCAGCCCAACGACAGGGGATGGCTACACCTTC

j_call: TRBJ1-2
clone_size: NA
d_call: TRBD1
v_call: TRBV2
cdr3_aa: CASSESTGALRAYGYTF
cdr3_nt: TGTGCCAGCAGTGAAAGTACAGGGGCCCTAAGGGCCTATGGCTACACCTTC

j_call: TRBJ1-1
clone_size: NA
d_call: NA
v_call: TRBV25-1
cdr3_aa: CASSPGNPNTEAFF
cdr3_nt: TGTGCCAGCAGTCCGGGGAACCCGAACACTGAAGCTTTCTTT

j_call: TRBJ2-1
clone_size: NA
d_call: NA
v_call: TRBV4-1
cdr3_aa: CASSQGSGEPYNEQFF
cdr3_nt: TGCGCCAGCAGCCAAGGTTCGGGGGAGCCTTACAATGAGCAGTTCTTC

j_call: TRBJ1-2
clone_size: NA
d_call: TRBD1
v_call: TRBV7-3
cdr3_aa: CASSPTGVGYGYTF
cdr3_nt: TGTGCCAGCAGCCCCACAGGGGTGGGGTATGGCTACACCTTC

j_call: TRBJ2-1
clone_size: NA
d_call: TRBD2
v_call: TRBV2
cdr3_aa: CASSLLAGPYNEQFF
cdr3_nt: TGTGCCAGCAGTTTACTAGCGGGACCCTACAATGAGCAGTTCTTC

j_call: TRBJ2-2
clone_size: NA
d_call: NA
v_call: TRBV9
cdr3_aa: CASSPDNRPSTGELFF
cdr3_nt: TGTGCCAGCAGCCCCGACAATAGGCCGAGCACCGGGGAGCTGTTTTTT

j_call: TRBJ1-2
clone_size: NA
d_call: NA
v_call: TRBV19
cdr3_aa: CASSIGGGNYGYTF
cdr3_nt: TGTGCCAGTAGTATAGGGGGGGGAAACTATGGCTACACCTTC

j_call: TRBJ2-7
clone_size: NA
d_call: TRBD2
v_call: TRBV4-3
cdr3_aa: CASSQEGTSGSYEQYF
cdr3_nt: TGCGCCAGCAGCCAAGAAGGGACTAGCGGATCCTACGAGCAGTACTTC

j_call: TRBJ1-3
clone_size: NA
d_call: NA
v_call: TRBV6-5
cdr3_aa: CASSYSRAGNTIYF
cdr3_nt: TGTGCCAGCAGTTACTCCCGAGCGGGAAACACCATATATTTT

j_call: TRBJ2-1
clone_size: NA
d_call: TRBD2
v_call: TRBV4-1
cdr3_aa: CASRYLPEREAYNEQFF
cdr3_nt: TGCGCCAGCAGATATCTACCCGAGCGGGAGGCGTACAATGAGCAGTTCTTC